The 20 T cell receptor beta chains in this list originate from one sample, sequenced in a study of cytomegalovirus exposure and HLA in healthy donors. Both 60 Vbeta primers and 13 Jbeta primers went into the PCR. Only in-frame clones appear in the TCRdb table, and some are missing; sequencing was by immunoSEQ multiplex PCR. The sample includes roughly 200,000 clones, approximately 79% seen only once; the top ten take approximately 4.4%. The specimen sequenced was PBMCs. The source is a woman aged 25-40 years in good health and CMV-seropositive.

This clone appeared a few times. The chain uses TRBV7-8 and TRBJ2-1; 7 bases match TRBD2. This CDR3 contains 12 residues. With V trimmed by 5 bases and J by 10 bases, 5 bases remained unmatched. In germline, CDR1 is SGHVS, CDR2 FQNEAQ. CDR3 nucleotide sequence: TGTGCCAGCAGCCCGCAAGCGGGAGAGCAGTTCTTC. Translated, it gives CASSPQAGEQFF.

This chain joins TRBV5-1 and TRBJ2-3; D might be TRBD1 (5 bases). The CDR3 is 16 residues long. Trimming cost V 2 bases and J 0 bases, with 13 bases left between them. Germline CDR1 SGHRS, CDR2 YFSETQ. Here the CDR3 DNA reads TGCGCCAGCAGCTTAGGGCTAAGGGGAAGCACAGATACGCAGTATTTT. This encodes CASSLGLRGSTDTQYF.

This clone was seen a few times. V usage is TRBV10-3 and J usage is TRBJ2-7; TRBD1 aligns across 7 bases. The CDR3 contains 14 residues. CDR1 ENHRY and CDR2 SYGVKD come from the germline V gene. J gave up 3 bases and V 4 bases, and 6 bases lay outside the gene matches. As DNA, the CDR3 is TGTGCCATCAGTGGACTCCAGGGGGTCTACGAGCAGTACTTC. As protein: CAISGLQGVYEQYF.

CDR3 region: CAIRAGTTLSTDTQYF. CDR3 sequence (DNA): TGTGCCATCAGGGCCGGCACGACTCTGAGCACAGATACGCAGTATTTT. V and J are TRBV10-3 and TRBJ2-3; D unresolved. The CDR3 has 16 residues. CDR1 ENHRY and CDR2 SYGVKD come from the germline V gene. Trimming removed 6 bases from V and 0 bases from J, with 16 bases in between.

The chain links TRBV9 to TRBJ2-3, with 11 bases that match TRBD2. J lost 7 bases, V lost 4 bases, and 17 bases had no gene match. This CDR3 spans 18 amino acids. Germline V gene data show CDR1 as SGDLS and CDR2 as YYNGEE. The DNA of the CDR3 is TGTGCCAGCAGCCCGAGGGGCCCCCTAGCGGGAGGATCCTATACGCAGTATTTT. Encoded protein: CASSPRGPLAGGSYTQYF. Combining the CDR3 with reference TRBV9 and TRBJ2-3 gives the whole variable domain DSGVTQTPKHLITATGQRVTLRCSPRSGDLSVYWYQQSLDQGLQFLIQYYNGEERAKGNILERFSAQQFPDLHSELNLSSLELGDSALYFCASSPRGPLAGGSYTQYFGPGTRLTVL.

The CDR3: CSVVAGTYEQYF. The CDR3 nucleotides read TGCAGCGTTGTGGCGGGCACCTACGAGCAGTACTTC. The chain carries TRBV29-1 and TRBJ2-7; D might be TRBD2 (5 bases). Germline V gene lookup returns CDR1 SQVTM and CDR2 ANQGSEA. This CDR3 has 12 residues. Trimming took 4 bases from V and 2 from J, leaving 9 bases between them.

The table lists this clone with a few counts. The rearrangement joins TRBV12-5 to TRBJ1-2; the D gene is possibly TRBD1 (5 bases). Germline values: CDR1 LGHNT, CDR2 FRNRAP. This CDR3 contains 13 residues. The ends were cut back, 1 base at V and 8 bases at J, with 11 bases in the middle. CDR3 sequence: CASGLDGTGGYTF. The CDR3 DNA follows: TGTGCTAGTGGTTTGGACGGGACTGGGGGCTACACCTTC.

V usage is TRBV5-4 and J usage is TRBJ2-5, with TRBD1 as a possible D gene (5 bases). The CDR3 is made up of 13 amino acids. Germline CDR1 SGHNT, CDR2 YYREEE (reference sequence). Trimming removed 1 base from V and 2 bases from J, with 6 bases in between. CDR3 region: CASSLRGQETQYF. The CDR3 region has the DNA TGTGCCAGCAGCTTGAGGGGTCAAGAGACCCAGTACTTC.

In nucleotides, the CDR3 is TGCAGCGCTGGTTGGGAATCGACAGTCTATGGCTACACCTTC. Its translation is CSAGWESTVYGYTF. The chain joins TRBV29-1 to TRBJ1-2, with D possibly matching TRBD1 (5 bases). The CDR3 totals 14 residues. The V end lost 7 bases, the J end lost 4 bases, and 19 bases lay between the germline ends. Germline V gene sequence: CDR1 SQVTM, CDR2 ANQGSEA.

In DNA, the CDR3 is TGTGCCAGCAGCTTATCCCAGGGGATAACCAATGAGCAGTTCTTC. It codes for CASSLSQGITNEQFF. The chain combines TRBV7-9 with TRBJ2-1; D is possibly TRBD1 (6 bases). CDR1 is SEHNR, CDR2 FQNEAQ, per germline (reference sequence). This CDR3 region has 15 residues. V gave up 2 bases and J gave up 6 bases, with 14 bases separating them.

This clone was seen once. The chain joins TRBV19 to TRBJ1-2; tentative D call: TRBD1 (5 bases). CDR1 is LNHDA and CDR2 is SQIVND in the germline V gene (reference sequence). This CDR3 is 15 amino acids long. The V and J ends lost 0 bases and 8 bases respectively, with 16 bases between them. The CDR3 region has the DNA TGTGCCAGTAGTATAGACGGCAGGGCGTCTTACGGCTACACCTTC. Protein sequence: CASSIDGRASYGYTF.

The chain recombines TRBV12-2 with TRBJ2-1; the D call TRBD2 from the table was never checked on the DNA. TRBV12-2 is marked as a pseudogene. CDR3 length: 18 residues. This CDR3 reads CASRLNGTSGGAYNEQFF. DNA for the CDR3: TGTGCAAGTCGCTTAAATGGGACTAGCGGGGGAGCCTACAATGAGCAGTTCTTC.

The chain couples TRBV9 to TRBJ2-2, with D hard to call. Trimming left V 4 bases short and J 7 bases short, with 8 bases between. The CDR3 runs to 12 residues. CDR1 is SGDLS and CDR2 is YYNGEE in the germline V gene. CDR3 loop: CASSNFIGELFF. In nucleotides, the CDR3 is TGTGCCAGCAGCAACTTTATCGGGGAGCTGTTTTTT.

In its sample, this clone was seen once. The J gene is TRBJ1-5, the V gene TRBV7-8; TRBD1 aligns across 7 bases. Per germline, CDR1 SGHVS and CDR2 FQNEAQ. The V gene end was trimmed by 3 bases and the J gene end by 2 bases; junction bases not matched to a gene: 7. CDR3 length: 16 residues. The CDR3 reads CASSLTGSWGNQPQHF. CDR3 in DNA: TGTGCCAGCAGCTTGACAGGGAGTTGGGGCAATCAGCCCCAGCATTTT.

This sequence joins TRBV27 and TRBJ2-2; possible D gene TRBD1, 6 bases. This CDR3 contains 17 residues. CDR1 and CDR2 from the germline V gene are MNHEY and SMNVEV (reference sequence). V was clipped by 2 bases and J by 4 bases, with 17 bases between them. In nucleotides, the CDR3 is TGTGCCAGCAGTTTAGGGGTCGACAGGTTAACCACCGGGGAGCTGTTTTTT. Its translation: CASSLGVDRLTTGELFF.

This clone was detected a few times. The V gene is TRBV10-3, the J gene TRBJ2-7; 11 bases align to TRBD1. V shed 0 bases and J 5 bases; nucleotides not matched to a gene: 9. Germline V lookup: CDR1 ENHRY, CDR2 SYGVKD. The CDR3 sequence is 17 residues long. CDR3 in amino acids: CAISESEGGQGAHEQYF. In nucleotides, the CDR3 is TGTGCCATCAGTGAGTCGGAAGGAGGACAGGGGGCCCACGAGCAGTACTTC.

V gene TRBV10-3 combines with J gene TRBJ1-1; a possible D gene is TRBD1 (5 bases). Between the trimmed V and J ends, which lost 0 bases and 3 bases, there was a span of 14 bases. Germline CDR1 and CDR2: ENHRY and SYGVKD. This CDR3 has 16 residues. The CDR3, as DNA: TGTGCCATCAGTGAGTCGAGACCAGGGCTGGACACTGAAGCTTTCTTT. It is translated as CAISESRPGLDTEAFF.

The rearrangement links TRBV30 to TRBJ2-1; D may be TRBD2 (5 bases). V was cut by 1 base and J by 0 bases, with 10 bases left in between. This CDR3 comprises 15 residues. Germline-derived CDR1 and CDR2 are GTSNPN and SVGIG (reference sequence). The CDR3 region is CAWSGGGFSYNEQFF. CDR3 nucleotides: TGTGCCTGGAGTGGAGGAGGATTCTCCTACAATGAGCAGTTCTTC.

This chain connects TRBV10-3 to TRBJ2-7, with D possibly matching TRBD2 (5 bases). The germline CDR1 and CDR2 sequences are ENHRY and SYGVKD. V lost 8 bases and J 0 bases, leaving 14 bases between the germline ends. CDR3 size: 14 residues. The CDR3 loop is CAIAISGSSYEQYF. Here the CDR3 DNA reads TGTGCCATCGCCATTTCGGGGAGCTCCTACGAGCAGTACTTC.

The rearrangement uses TRBV6-5 and TRBJ1-2; TRBD1 matches at 8 bases. The CDR3 covers 15 residues. The ends lost 1 base at V and 4 bases at J; junction bases unmatched: 5. Germline lookup yields CDR1 MNHEY and CDR2 SVGAGI. The CDR3 here is CASSYFRTGSYGYTF. As DNA, the CDR3 is TGTGCCAGCAGTTACTTCAGGACAGGGTCCTATGGCTACACCTTC.